Presented here are 26 T cell receptor beta chains from one specimen sequenced in a study of cytomegalovirus exposure and HLA in healthy donors. Use of 60 Vbeta and 13 Jbeta primers characterized the PCR. Libraries were prepared by immunoSEQ multiplex PCR; TCRdb keeps only in-frame clonotypes and omits some of them. The data contain 160,000 or so clones, 81% of them singletons. The sequencing sample was made of PBMCs. These receptors were obtained from a woman younger than 35 in good health and CMV-seropositive.

The chain joins TRBV10-1 to TRBJ2-7; 8 positions match TRBD2. The CDR3 has 18 amino acids. Germline CDR1 and CDR2: WNHNN and SYGVQD (reference sequence). Losses at the gene ends were 6 bases for V and 6 bases for J; bases not matched to a gene: 22. Here the CDR3 DNA reads TGCGCCAGCAGCGGCTTGAATTTAACCGGGACTAGACGAATCGAGCAGTACTTC. Its protein is CASSGLNLTGTRRIEQYF.

This clone has just a few counts. The rearrangement uses TRBV6-1 and TRBJ1-1; D is undetermined. The germline V and J ends were trimmed by 0 bases and 10 bases, with 15 bases remaining between them. The CDR3 loop spans 14 amino acids. CDR1 and CDR2 from the germline V gene are MNHNS and SASEGT. CDR3 nucleotide sequence: TGTGCCAGCAGTGAAGCCCTGGGTGGCAGAGGAGCTTTCTTT. Amino acid sequence: CASSEALGGRGAFF.

This rearrangement joins TRBV18 to TRBJ2-7; D unresolved. V lost 4 bases and J 2 bases, leaving 15 bases between the germline ends. The germline V gene encodes CDR1 KGHSH and CDR2 LQKENI. This CDR3 contains 15 residues. CDR3 DNA: TGTGCCAGCTCACTCCTGGTGGGCAGCACCTACGAGCAGTACTTC. Protein: CASSLLVGSTYEQYF.

The chain links TRBV2 to TRBJ1-4; 9 positions match TRBD1. This CDR3 spans 13 amino acids. V lost 8 bases and J lost 3; bases outside the gene matches: 1. Germline CDR1 and CDR2: SNHLY and FYNNEI. The DNA of the CDR3 is TGTGCCAGCCGGACAGGGGCTAATGAAAAACTGTTTTTT. This encodes CASRTGANEKLFF.

The J gene is TRBJ2-3, the V gene TRBV7-9; TRBD1 agrees at 7 bases. The germline CDR1 and CDR2 sequences are SEHNR and FQNEAQ (reference sequence). V trimming: 4 bases; J trimming: 2 bases; junction bases outside the gene matches: 12. The CDR3 extends over 17 amino acids. The CDR3 loop is CASSSYATGTDTDTQYF. CDR3 DNA sequence: TGTGCCAGCAGCTCTTATGCAACAGGGACAGACACAGATACGCAGTATTTT.

V usage is TRBV27 and J usage is TRBJ2-7; tentatively, D is TRBD1 (7 bases). The CDR3 totals 11 residues. V dropped 11 bases and J dropped 3 bases, with 11 bases sitting between them. Germline V gene lookup returns CDR1 MNHEY and CDR2 SMNVEV (reference sequence). The CDR3, as DNA: TGTGCCTCGGGGGACAGCTACGAGCAGTACTTC. Encoded protein: CASGDSYEQYF.

The chain is built from TRBV6-1 and TRBJ1-6; D is unclear. The germline gives CDR1 MNHNS, CDR2 SASEGT. V lost 7 bases and J 7 bases, leaving 14 bases between the germline ends. This CDR3 has 14 residues. DNA for the CDR3: TGTGCCAGCACTGTTGGCAGTTTGAATTCACCCCTCCACTTT. The encoded protein is CASTVGSLNSPLHF.

The genes are TRBV2 and TRBJ2-7; TRBD2 is a possible D gene (7 bases). V shed 6 bases and J shed 3 bases, with 12 bases lying between them. This CDR3 contains 13 residues. Germline loops: CDR1 SNHLY, CDR2 FYNNEI. The CDR3 coding sequence is TGTGCCAGCAGGGGGGGGGCACTCTACGAGCAGTACTTC. It translates to CASRGGALYEQYF.

This chain links TRBV19 with TRBJ2-7; the match to TRBD1 covers 12 bases. V lost 8 bases to trimming and J lost 6 bases; unmatched junction nucleotides: 8. Germline V gene lookup returns CDR1 LNHDA and CDR2 SQIVND (reference sequence). CDR3 length: 14 residues. The CDR3, as DNA: TGTGCCAGTCGGGACAGGGGGCACGTCGGCGAGCAGTACTTC. Amino acids: CASRDRGHVGEQYF.

The count of this clone is one. CDR3 bases: TGTGCCACCAGCCCTAGTACAGATACGCAGTATTTT. It codes for CATSPSTDTQYF. This chain joins TRBV15 and TRBJ2-3; D is unclear. V lost 5 bases to trimming and J lost 3 bases, with 6 bases between them. Germline loops: CDR1 LNHNV, CDR2 YYDKDF (reference sequence). CDR3 length: 12 residues.

V gene TRBV2 combines with J gene TRBJ2-1; D not resolved. Germline V lookup: CDR1 SNHLY, CDR2 FYNNEI. V was pared by 4 bases and J by 10 bases, with 11 bases between. There are 12 residues in the CDR3. The CDR3 nucleotides read TGTGCCAGCAGTGCCTGGCGGTCCGAGCAGTTCTTC. Translating it yields CASSAWRSEQFF.

The chain uses TRBV6-6 and TRBJ2-7; 8 bases map to TRBD2. This CDR3 is 15 amino acids long. V shed 4 bases, J shed 3 bases, and the junction held 8 bases outside the gene matches. CDR1 is MNHNY and CDR2 is SVGAGI in the germline V gene (reference sequence). CDR3 bases: TGTGCCAGCAGTTCATGGACTAGCCTAAACTACGAGCAGTACTTC. Residues: CASSSWTSLNYEQYF.

The genes are TRBV7-2 and TRBJ2-5; D is possibly TRBD2 (5 bases). V lost 1 base and J lost 5, with 11 bases in between. The CDR3 sequence is 14 residues long. CDR1 is SGHTA, CDR2 FQGNSA, per germline. Here the CDR3 reads CASSLGTQMETQYF. Here the CDR3 DNA reads TGTGCCAGCAGCTTAGGGACTCAGATGGAGACCCAGTACTTC.

V is TRBV4-2 and J is TRBJ2-2, with 8 bases aligning to TRBD1. The CDR3 is made up of 17 amino acids. With V trimmed by 0 bases and J by 7 bases, 10 bases remained unmatched. Germline V gene sequence: CDR1 LGHNA, CDR2 YNFKEQ. The CDR3 DNA follows: TGTGCCAGCAGCCAAGATAGGAAAGGACAGGGTATCGGGGAGCTGTTTTTT. Translating gives CASSQDRKGQGIGELFF.

The chain uses TRBV10-3 and TRBJ2-7, with 7 bases aligning to TRBD2. The CDR3 extends over 14 amino acids. Germline trimming cut 2 bases from V and 4 bases from J; bases unmatched to any gene: 5. Germline CDR1 ENHRY, CDR2 SYGVKD. CDR3 sequence: CAISETTSAYEQYF. The CDR3 region has the DNA TGTGCCATCAGTGAGACAACTAGCGCTTACGAGCAGTACTTC.

This clone occurred a few times. The rearrangement links TRBV5-1 to TRBJ2-7, with 7 bases that match TRBD1. The V and J ends lost 4 bases and 6 bases, in that order; junction bases with no gene match: 4. CDR1 is SGHRS, CDR2 YFSETQ, per germline. The CDR3 sequence is 12 residues long. As DNA, the CDR3 is TGCGCCAGCAGCATAGCAGGGGGCGAGCAGTACTTC. Translated, it gives CASSIAGGEQYF.

The chain joins TRBV7-2 to TRBJ2-7; possibly TRBD2 for D (6 bases). Looked up from germline, CDR1 is SGHTA and CDR2 is FQGNSA. The CDR3 has 14 residues. V lost 1 base to trimming and J lost 11 bases, with 18 bases between them. The CDR3 region has the DNA TGTGCCAGCAGCTTAGGGCGGGGAGAGAATCGGGAGTACTTC. Its protein is CASSLGRGENREYF.

This rearrangement joins TRBV5-8 to TRBJ1-4, with TRBD1 matching over 9 bases. The CDR3 totals 14 residues. Germline lookup yields CDR1 SGHTS and CDR2 YDEGEE. V lost 1 base, J lost 8 bases, and 3 bases stayed unmatched. CDR3 sequence: CASSLWGTGEKLFF. In DNA, the CDR3 is TGTGCCAGCAGCTTGTGGGGGACAGGGGAAAAACTGTTTTTT.

CDR3 nucleotides: TGTGCCAGCAGAAGGACAGGGGGTACTGGCTACACCTTC. Amino acid sequence: CASRRTGGTGYTF. This chain links TRBV6-5 with TRBJ1-2, with 10 bases matching TRBD1. Per the germline V gene, CDR1 is MNHEY and CDR2 is SVGAGI. Trimming cost V 6 bases and J 7 bases; bases outside gene matches: 5. This CDR3 has 13 residues.

This sequence joins TRBV7-9 and TRBJ2-7; 8 bases map to TRBD1. The CDR3 length is 15 residues. Germline CDR1 reads SEHNR; CDR2 reads FQNEAQ (reference sequence). V shed 4 bases, J shed 7 bases, and the junction held 12 bases outside the gene matches. The CDR3 nucleotides are TGTGCCAGCAGCTCGCTCGGCGGGACAGGACATGAGCAGTACTTC. It specifies CASSSLGGTGHEQYF.

The chain has TRBV5-6 and TRBJ2-3; 13 nucleotides agree with TRBD2. V lost 4 bases to trimming and J lost 1 base; unmatched junction nucleotides: 9. Germline CDR1 SGHDT, CDR2 YYEEEE. The CDR3 covers 18 residues. The DNA of the CDR3 is TGTGCCAGCAGCCCCGGGACTAGCGGGGATTGGGGCACAGATACGCAGTATTTT. Translated, it gives CASSPGTSGDWGTDTQYF. Drawing the rest from reference TRBV5-6 and TRBJ2-3, the complete variable domain is DAGVTQSPTHLIKTRGQQVTLRCSPKSGHDTVSWYQQALGQGPQFIFQYYEEEERQRGNFPDRFSGHQFPNYSSELNVNALLLGDSALYLCASSPGTSGDWGTDTQYFGPGTRLTVL.

The chain couples TRBV9 to TRBJ2-5; a weak D match, TRBD1 (6 bases). This CDR3 has 13 amino acids. The germline CDR1 and CDR2 sequences are SGDLS and YYNGEE. Between the trimmed V and J ends, which lost 3 bases and 1 base, there was a span of 7 bases. In DNA form, the CDR3 reads TGTGCCAGCAGCGAAGGGGGCCAAGAGACCCAGTACTTC. This translates into CASSEGGQETQYF.

Concerning this clone: Its ends do not fully match the called genes, so a read error is possible. The chain combines TRBV2 with TRBJ2-7, with TRBD2 matching over 10 bases. Germline V CDR1 and CDR2: SNHLY, FYNNEI. The CDR3 is made up of 11 amino acids. Here the CDR3 DNA reads TGTGCCAGCAGTATACTAGCGGGGCCCTCGTTC. Translating gives CASSILAGPSF.

This chain connects TRBV6-5 to TRBJ2-3; D is perhaps TRBD2 (6 bases). The CDR3 has 15 amino acids. Trimming left V 4 bases short and J 5 bases short, with 16 bases between. Germline V CDR1 and CDR2: MNHEY, SVGAGI. CDR3 region: CASSFVGGRVDTQYF. In nucleotides, the CDR3 is TGTGCCAGCAGTTTCGTGGGGGGACGAGTAGATACGCAGTATTTT.

As DNA, the CDR3 is TGTGCCGGTGCAGGGCTTTTTTTGAATGAGCAGTTCTTC. The encoded protein is CAGAGLFLNEQFF. The chain is built from TRBV2 and TRBJ2-1; D may be TRBD1 (5 bases). CDR3 length: 13 residues. The germline V gene encodes CDR1 SNHLY and CDR2 FYNNEI. V lost 11 bases, J lost 7 bases, and 18 bases lay in between.

This clone has more than one count but fewer than ten. The chain is built from TRBV19 and TRBJ2-5; 10 bases line up with TRBD2. The V gene end was trimmed by 5 bases and the J gene end by 5 bases; junction bases not matched to a gene: 5. Germline CDR1 reads LNHDA; CDR2 reads SQIVND (reference sequence). The length of the CDR3 is 14 residues. DNA of the CDR3: TGTGCCAGTAGTGGGGGGACTAGCGTCGAGACCCAGTACTTC. Its protein is CASSGGTSVETQYF.